Each of the 17 T cell receptor beta chains below was sequenced from the same sample in a study of blood T cell repertoires in COVID-19. Only in-frame clones appear in the TCRdb table, and some are missing; sequencing was by immunoSEQ multiplex PCR. This table has about 250,000 clones, 80% to 90% appearing once. Sequenced input: peripheral blood. Receptor source: a man older than 75 with acute or convalescent COVID-19.

The chain has TRBV18 and TRBJ2-1; D might be TRBD1 (5 bases). Trimming pared 2 bases from V and 8 bases from J, leaving 10 bases between. The CDR3 has 13 amino acids. Germline CDR1 KGHSH, CDR2 LQKENI. CDR3 coding DNA: TGTGCCAGCTCACCATACGACAGTTATGAGCAGTTCTTC. It specifies CASSPYDSYEQFF.

The rearrangement joins TRBV6-1 to TRBJ2-3, with 15 bases matching TRBD2. Germline lookup yields CDR1 MNHNS and CDR2 SASEGT. J gave up 4 bases and V 4 bases, and 6 bases lay outside the gene matches. The CDR3 runs to 17 residues. In nucleotides, the CDR3 is TGTGCCAGCAGTGGTAGGACTAGCGGGGGGGCATCAGATACGCAGTATTTT. Protein product: CASSGRTSGGASDTQYF.

This rearrangement joins TRBV19 to TRBJ2-5; 14 bases fit TRBD2. J was trimmed by 3 bases and V by 7 bases; bases with no gene match: 7. The CDR3 consists of 16 residues. Germline V gene data show CDR1 as LNHDA and CDR2 as SQIVND (reference sequence). CDR3 protein: CASTRLAGGNEETQYF. The DNA for the CDR3 is TGTGCCAGTACCCGACTAGCGGGAGGGAATGAAGAGACCCAGTACTTC.

In this sample, this clone turned up a few times. The chain uses TRBV19 and TRBJ2-1; a weak D match, TRBD1 (5 bases). This CDR3 is 18 amino acids long. Trimming removed 7 bases at V and 0 bases at J, with 22 bases between. Per germline, CDR1 LNHDA and CDR2 SQIVND (reference sequence). CDR3 DNA: TGTGCCAGTACCCTCCGTCCAGGGTTCGACAGCTCCTACAATGAGCAGTTCTTC. Protein: CASTLRPGFDSSYNEQFF.

The rearrangement joins TRBV5-5 to TRBJ1-1, with no clear D. Germline-derived CDR1 and CDR2 are SGHKS and YYEKEE (reference sequence). V lost 0 bases, J lost 3 bases, and 3 bases lay in between. The CDR3 spans 12 residues. The CDR3 reads CASSLADTEAFF. CDR3 DNA sequence: TGTGCCAGCAGCTTGGCAGACACTGAAGCTTTCTTT. The full variable domain, its missing parts supplied by reference TRBV5-5 and TRBJ1-1, is DAGVTQSPTHLIKTRGQQVTLRCSPISGHKSVSWYQQVLGQGPQFIFQYYEKEERGRGNFPDRFSARQFPNYSSELNVNALLLGDSALYLCASSLADTEAFFGQGTRLTVV.

The rearrangement uses TRBV3-1 (or the pseudogene TRBV3-2) and TRBJ2-7; D possibly corresponds to TRBD2 (5 bases). Trimming pared 0 bases from V and 2 bases from J, leaving 8 bases between. CDR3 size: 14 residues. The V gene's germline CDR1 is LGHDT and CDR2 YNNKEL (reference sequence). Written as DNA, the CDR3 is TGTGCCAGCAGCCAAGAGGTCGGGGCCTACGAGCAGTACTTC. Translation gives CASSQEVGAYEQYF.

This chain links TRBV3-1 (or the pseudogene TRBV3-2) with TRBJ2-5; D not resolved. The V end was cut by 2 bases, the J end by 5 bases, with 9 bases between. This CDR3 is 13 amino acids long. In germline, CDR1 is LGHDT, CDR2 YNNKEL (reference sequence). The CDR3 loop is CASSQNPGETQYF. In DNA, the CDR3 is TGTGCCAGCAGCCAAAATCCCGGGGAGACCCAGTACTTC.

V usage is TRBV28 and J usage is TRBJ1-2, with D perhaps TRBD1 (6 bases). Trimming shortened V by 6 bases and J by 5 bases, and 19 bases separated the two germline ends. This CDR3 has 15 amino acids. The V gene's germline CDR1 is MDHEN and CDR2 SYDVKM. The CDR3 DNA sequence: TGTGCCAGCAGCCGGGGACACGCCTTAGGGTATGGCTACACCTTC. Translated: CASSRGHALGYGYTF.

J is TRBJ2-5 and V is TRBV3-1 (or the pseudogene TRBV3-2), with D perhaps matching TRBD2 (5 bases). This CDR3 has 16 residues. Germline lookup yields CDR1 LGHDT and CDR2 YNNKEL (reference sequence). Trimming took off 1 base at V and 1 base at J, with 13 bases between the two ends. The CDR3 loop is CASSQAPGSFQETQYF. As DNA, the CDR3 is TGTGCCAGCAGCCAAGCCCCTGGGAGCTTCCAAGAGACCCAGTACTTC.

This clone occurred many times. V usage is TRBV28 and J usage is TRBJ1-3, with 10 bases identical to TRBD1. The CDR3 has 16 residues. Trimming took 4 bases from V and 5 from J; bases not matched to a gene: 8. Looked up from germline, CDR1 is MDHEN and CDR2 is SYDVKM. DNA for the CDR3: TGTGCCAGCAGTTCCCCCGGACAGGGGGAAAGAAACACCATATATTTT. It translates to CASSSPGQGERNTIYF.

J is TRBJ2-5 and V is TRBV6-2 or TRBV6-3; 9 positions match TRBD1. J lost 5 bases, V lost 4 bases, and 11 bases had no gene match. The CDR3 contains 16 residues. The V gene's germline CDR1 is MNHEY and CDR2 SVGEGT. This chain's CDR3 is CASSWGTGSDSETQYF. DNA for the CDR3: TGTGCCAGCAGTTGGGGGACAGGGAGTGATTCGGAGACCCAGTACTTC.

V usage is TRBV19 and J usage is TRBJ2-7; D is possibly TRBD2 (6 bases). The CDR3 covers 14 residues. Trimming stripped 8 bases from V and 0 bases from J, with 14 bases between. From germline, CDR1 is LNHDA and CDR2 SQIVND (reference sequence). DNA of the CDR3: TGTGCCAGTGGCCCGGGGGTAAGCTCCTACGAGCAGTACTTC. This encodes CASGPGVSSYEQYF. Drawing the rest from reference TRBV19 and TRBJ2-7, the complete variable domain is DGGITQSPKYLFRKEGQNVTLSCEQNLNHDAMYWYRQDPGQGLRLIYYSQIVNDFQKGDIAEGYSVSREKKESFPLTVTSAQKNPTAFYLCASGPGVSSYEQYFGPGTRLTVT.

The rearrangement joins TRBV7-2 to TRBJ1-4, with 7 bases that match TRBD1. Germline lookup yields CDR1 SGHTA and CDR2 FQGNSA. CDR3 size: 15 residues. Unmatched junction bases numbered 3, after V lost 3 bases and J lost 2 bases. CDR3: CASSFTGVTNEKLFF. The CDR3 nucleotides are TGTGCCAGCAGCTTTACAGGGGTCACTAATGAAAAACTGTTTTTT.

V gene TRBV10-3 combines with J gene TRBJ1-1, with TRBD1 as a possible D gene (6 bases). Per germline, CDR1 ENHRY and CDR2 SYGVKD. V was clipped by 3 bases and J by 1 base, with 12 bases between them. The CDR3 covers 15 residues. The CDR3, as DNA: TGTGCCATCAGTGATGGGCCAGGGGAGAACACTGAAGCTTTCTTT. Translating gives CAISDGPGENTEAFF.

The chain carries TRBV28 and TRBJ2-3; TRBD2 agrees at 10 bases. Germline CDR1 reads MDHEN; CDR2 reads SYDVKM. The CDR3 sequence is 14 residues long. J lost 6 bases, V lost 5 bases, and 5 bases had no gene match. CDR3 protein: CASSSGGAADTQYF. For the CDR3, the DNA is TGTGCCAGCAGTAGCGGGGGGGCCGCGGATACGCAGTATTTT.

This chain joins TRBV5-4 and TRBJ2-7; tentatively, D is TRBD2 (5 bases). The CDR3 contains 17 residues. The V gene's germline CDR1 is SGHNT and CDR2 YYREEE (reference sequence). V lost 4 bases to trimming and J lost 2 bases, with 22 bases between them. The DNA for the CDR3 is TGTGCCAGCAGCCCCCCAGGCGGAAGAGGGCTCCCCTACGAGCAGTACTTC. It codes for CASSPPGGRGLPYEQYF.

The gene calls are TRBV7-9 and TRBJ2-1; the D gene is possibly TRBD1 (6 bases). Per the germline V gene, CDR1 is SEHNR and CDR2 is FQNEAQ (reference sequence). The V end lost 0 bases, the J end lost 2 bases, and 14 bases lay between the germline ends. The CDR3 length is 17 residues. CDR3: CASSLAQGALTYNEQFF. In DNA, the CDR3 is TGTGCCAGCAGCTTAGCACAGGGAGCCTTAACCTACAATGAGCAGTTCTTC.